The TCR beta chain described here comes from a study of breast tumors, draining lymph nodes, adjacent tissues. Axillary draining lymph nodes of breast cancer patients supplied the node samples. This clonotype showed up many times. The antigen is unknown. TCRdb re-analysed the multiplex PCR reads in MiXCR, keeping a single row per CDR3 protein. The sample holds approximately 230,000 distinct CDR3 sequences, around 35% seen once. Overall study findings and caveats: Tumor repertoires ranked between lymph nodes and nontumor tissue in diversity, with V and J gene preferences.

With V trimmed by 0 bases and J by 6 bases, 6 bases remained unmatched. The CDR3 totals 15 residues. Germline values: CDR1 DFQATT, CDR2 SNEGSKA (reference sequence). This clonotype was sampled from a female donor with breast cancer. Some clones in this sample may be carry-over from other donors' samples. The V call is TRBV20-1, the J call TRBJ1-5; 9 bases fit TRBD1. Sequencing input: axillary lymph node tissue. This CDR3 is CSAREFETGGQPQHF. The CDR3, as DNA: TGCAGTGCTAGAGAGTTTGAGACAGGGGGTCAGCCCCAGCATTTT.